These T cell receptor beta chains were read from a single sample in a study of beta chain features in type 1 diabetes. Method: immunoSEQ multiplex PCR; TCRdb's copy keeps in-frame clones and lacks some. The sample has hundreds of thousands of clones; around 12% are singletons. What was sequenced was naive CD4+ T cells from blood. These receptors were obtained from a woman aged 18-29 years with type 1 diabetes. The CDR3 runs from the conserved cysteine through the conserved F or W. The order of the fields is J gene, clone size, V gene, D gene, CDR3 DNA, CDR3 protein. A D gene is named only where the DNA matches it firmly. A row's size may be missing; if present it is once, few, many or a size class.

>TRBJ1-5|.|TRBV25-1|.
TGTGCCAGCAGTCGTGGGGGCGGTCAGCCCCAGCATTTT
CASSRGGGQPQHF
>TRBJ2-1|.|TRBV11-3|.
TGTGCCAGCAGCTTAGGAGGAGGCAATGAGCAGTTCTTC
CASSLGGGNEQFF
>TRBJ2-5|few|TRBV6-6|.
TGTGCCAGCAGTTACTCGGTAGAGGCTACAGGGTACTTC
CASSYSVEATGYF
>TRBJ1-2|few|TRBV9|.
TGTGCCAGCAGCGTGGACAGCAACTATGGCTACACCTTC
CASSVDSNYGYTF
>TRBJ2-7|.|TRBV28|TRBD2
TGTGCCAGCAGTTCGGGTGTAATAGCGGGAGGGTGGAGCTACGAGCAGTACTTC
CASSSGVIAGGWSYEQYF
>TRBJ1-1|.|TRBV29-1|TRBD1
TGCAGCGTTGCGTCAGGACAGGGGACTGAAGCTTTCTTT
CSVASGQGTEAFF
>TRBJ2-7|.|TRBV6-6|.
TGTGCCAGCATTCCGGACTATTCCTACGAGCAGTACTTC
CASIPDYSYEQYF
>TRBJ2-1|.|TRBV7-2|.
TGTGCCAGCAGCGAGCCGACAGGTGAGCAGTTCTTC
CASSEPTGEQFF
>TRBJ2-7|.|TRBV19|TRBD2
TGTGCCAGTAGTATTGAGCGGGGACGAGGGTACGAGCAGTACTTC
CASSIERGRGYEQYF
>TRBJ2-1|few|TRBV30|TRBD1
TGTGCCTGGAGTGTATCGGGGACAGGGGCCAATGAGCAGTTCTTC
CAWSVSGTGANEQFF
>TRBJ2-5|.|TRBV2|TRBD1
TGTGCCAGCCGGGACAGGACCTTAGGGGAGACCCAGTACTTC
CASRDRTLGETQYF
>TRBJ2-7|.|TRBV4-1|.
TGCGCCAGCAGCCAAGCGGGGGGCACCTACGAGCAGTACTTC
CASSQAGGTYEQYF
>TRBJ1-6|.|TRBV6-6|.
TGTGCCAGCAGTACGGATTCACCCCTCCACTTT
CASSTDSPLHF
>TRBJ2-5|.|TRBV7-2|.
TGTGCCAGCAGCTTAGGTCCTAGCGAGACCCAGTACTTC
CASSLGPSETQYF
>TRBJ2-5|.|TRBV5-6|TRBD1
TGTGCCAGCAGCTCGGGACAGAGAGAGACCCAGTACTTC
CASSSGQRETQYF
>TRBJ2-1|.|TRBV7-9|.
TGTGCCAGCAGCTTAGCGCCCCGGGAAGAGCACAATGAGCAGTTCTTC
CASSLAPREEHNEQFF
>TRBJ1-2|few|TRBV7-9|.
TGTGCCAGCAGCTTAGAAGCGGCTACTTCGGGTGGCTATGGCTACACCTTC
CASSLEAATSGGYGYTF
>TRBJ2-4|few|TRBV5-6|.
TGTGCCAGCAGCTTGCAGGGGGAGGACATTCAGTACTTC
CASSLQGEDIQYF
>TRBJ2-7|.|TRBV7-2|.
TGTGCCAGCAGTTGGGACATTCGTTACGAGCAGTACTTC
CASSWDIRYEQYF
>TRBJ1-2|few|TRBV7-9|.
TGTGCCAGCAGCTCCGGACAGCGCATCTTCTCAAACTATGGCTACACCTTC
CASSSGQRIFSNYGYTF
>TRBJ2-5|.|TRBV7-2|.
TGTGCCAGCAGGTTGGCCAGGGAGACCCAGTACTTC
CASRLARETQYF
>TRBJ1-1|few|TRBV7-9|TRBD1
TGTGCCAGCAGCTTAGCGGGGGACAGGGTAGCTTTCTTT
CASSLAGDRVAFF
>TRBJ2-7|few|TRBV28|.
TGTGCCAGCAGCATAGAGTCCGGAGCGGCCTACGAGCAGTACTTC
CASSIESGAAYEQYF
>TRBJ1-2|.|TRBV5-4|TRBD1
TGTGCCAGCAGCTTGGGCCAGACAGGGAGTGGCTACACCTTC
CASSLGQTGSGYTF
>TRBJ1-2|few|TRBV9|.
TGTGCCAGCAGGTCGACAGCTGATGGCTACACCTTC
CASRSTADGYTF
>TRBJ1-5|.|TRBV4-3|TRBD1
TGCGCCAGCAGCCAAGCTGCAGGGGGCGGCAATCAGCCCCAGCATTTT
CASSQAAGGGNQPQHF
>TRBJ1-2|few|TRBV19|.
TGTGCCAGTAGTATTGTGACAGCTGAAGGATTTCCCTACACCTTC
CASSIVTAEGFPYTF
>TRBJ2-3|few|TRBV5-1|TRBD1
TGCGCCAGCAGCTCTGGGACAGGGACAGATACGCAGTATTTT
CASSSGTGTDTQYF
>TRBJ2-3|.|TRBV25-1|.
TGTGCCAGCACCCGAACAGGGTCAGATACGCAGTATTTT
CASTRTGSDTQYF
>TRBJ2-2|few|TRBV30|.
TGTGCCTGGATTTCGGGAGTGATGACCGGGGAGCTGTTTTTT
CAWISGVMTGELFF
>TRBJ2-6|.|TRBV5-4|TRBD1
TGTGCCAGCACCCCGGGACAGGGGGCAGGTGGGGCCAACGTCCTGACTTTC
CASTPGQGAGGANVLTF
>TRBJ1-2|few|TRBV4-2|.
TGTGCCAGCACCGGACCGGCGCGGGATGGCTACACCTTC
CASTGPARDGYTF
>TRBJ2-5|.|TRBV5-1|.
TGCGCCAGCCGAGGCGAGTTCGAGACCCAGTACTTC
CASRGEFETQYF
>TRBJ2-1|.|TRBV2|TRBD2
TGTGCCAGCAGTCCTACTAGCGGGGTGTACAATGAGCAGTTCTTC
CASSPTSGVYNEQFF
>TRBJ2-3|few|TRBV18|.
TGTGCCAGCTCACCACCCCAGGGTCAAGATACGCAGTATTTT
CASSPPQGQDTQYF
>TRBJ1-2|.|TRBV18|.
TGTGCCAGCTCACCATCGGCTAGCGGCTATGGCTACACCTTC
CASSPSASGYGYTF
>TRBJ2-2|.|TRBV12-5|.
TGTGCTAGTGGTCCCGGGGTCACCGGGGAGCTGTTTTTT
CASGPGVTGELFF
>TRBJ2-1|.|TRBV7-2|TRBD2
TGTGCCAGCAGCGTCACCGGGACTAGCGGGGGAGCTGAGCAGTTCTTC
CASSVTGTSGGAEQFF
>TRBJ2-1|few|TRBV5-1|TRBD2
TGCGCCAGCAGCTTGGGCGGGACTAGCGGCCTACCGGTGGATGAGCAGTTCTTC
CASSLGGTSGLPVDEQFF
>TRBJ2-7|few|TRBV27|.
TGTGCCAGCAGTTTGATCGGAGCGGCCTACGAGCAGTACTTC
CASSLIGAAYEQYF
>TRBJ1-5|.|TRBV30|.
TGTGCCTGGAGTGTGGAGATCAATCAGCCCCAGCATTTT
CAWSVEINQPQHF
>TRBJ1-5|.|TRBV6-8|.
TGTGCCAGCAGCTCGGGGTCTTCCTATCAGCCCCAGCATTTT
CASSSGSSYQPQHF
>TRBJ1-5|few|TRBV2|TRBD1
TGTGCCAGCAGTGAACAGGGGGTAATTGGAAATCAGCCCCAGCATTTT
CASSEQGVIGNQPQHF
>TRBJ2-7|few|TRBV9|TRBD1
TGTGCCAGCAGCGGAGGGACAGGGGCGAACTACGAGCAGTACTTC
CASSGGTGANYEQYF
>TRBJ1-2|few|TRBV7-2|.
TGTGCCAGCAGCTTAGAAGCGGCTGGCGGTGGCTACACCTTC
CASSLEAAGGGYTF
>TRBJ1-2|few|TRBV4-3|.
TGCGCCAGCAGCCAAGATGGCAGTACTAACTATGGCTACACCTTC
CASSQDGSTNYGYTF
>TRBJ1-2|few|TRBV7-9|.
TGTGCCAGCAGCTTTGGGGGCGGCTATGGCTACACCTTC
CASSFGGGYGYTF
>TRBJ1-5|.|TRBV19|.
TGTGCCAGTAGTATAGTTCGACAGGTCTTCAATCAGCCCCAGCATTTT
CASSIVRQVFNQPQHF
>TRBJ2-7|.|TRBV4-1|TRBD1
TGCGCCAGCAGCTCCGGGACAGGGATGACCTCCTACGAGCAGTACTTC
CASSSGTGMTSYEQYF
>TRBJ2-5|few|TRBV2|.
TGTGCCAGCAGTGAACCCCGGCAAGGGGCCCAGTACTTC
CASSEPRQGAQYF
>TRBJ2-7|.|TRBV18|TRBD1
TGTGCCAGCTCACCAACCCCCGGACAGGGCCTTGACGAGCAGTACTTC
CASSPTPGQGLDEQYF
>TRBJ1-2|.|TRBV5-4|.
TGTGCCAGCAGCTTGGACAACCGACTTATTTTTACCTTC
CASSLDNRLIFTF
>TRBJ2-2|.|TRBV5-1|.
TGCGCCAGCAGCTTGCTTCCGGGCGGGGAGCTGTTTTTT
CASSLLPGGELFF
>TRBJ2-1|few|TRBV18|TRBD2
TGTGCCAGCTCACCACAAGGCGGGGGGGAGCAGTTCTTC
CASSPQGGGEQFF
>TRBJ2-7|few|TRBV7-2|.
TGTGCCAGCAGCCGAATAGCGTTCTCCTACGAGCAGTACTTC
CASSRIAFSYEQYF
>TRBJ2-3|.|TRBV7-9|TRBD2
TGTGCCAGCAGTCTTACTAGCGGGGGGAGCACAGATACGCAGTATTTT
CASSLTSGGSTDTQYF
>TRBJ1-4|.|TRBV11-3|.
TGTGCCAGCAGCTTAGAGTGTGGGCCAACTAATGAAAAACTGTTTTTT
CASSLECGPTNEKLFF
>TRBJ2-5|.|TRBV19|TRBD1
TGTGCCAGTAGGACAGGGAAAGCTGAGACCCAGTACTTC
CASRTGKAETQYF
>TRBJ2-7|.|TRBV7-2|TRBD2
TGTGCCAGCAGCTTAGAGGGACTAGCGGGATGGTACTTC
CASSLEGLAGWYF
>TRBJ1-2|few|TRBV30|.
TGTGCCTGCGACCGAGACACTAACTATGGCTACACCTTC
CACDRDTNYGYTF